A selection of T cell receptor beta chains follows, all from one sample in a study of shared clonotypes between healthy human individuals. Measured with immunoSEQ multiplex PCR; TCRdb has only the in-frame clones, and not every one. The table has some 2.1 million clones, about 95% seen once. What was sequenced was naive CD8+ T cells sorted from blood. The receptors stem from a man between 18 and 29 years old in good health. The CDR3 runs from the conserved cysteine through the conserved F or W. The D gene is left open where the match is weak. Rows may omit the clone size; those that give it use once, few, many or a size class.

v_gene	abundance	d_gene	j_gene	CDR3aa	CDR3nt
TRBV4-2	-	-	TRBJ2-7	CASSQELGHDYEQYF	TGTGCCAGCAGCCAAGAGTTGGGCCATGACTACGAGCAGTACTTC
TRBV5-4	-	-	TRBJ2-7	CASSFGGEGLGYEQYF	TGTGCCAGCAGCTTCGGGGGCGAAGGACTAGGATACGAGCAGTACTTC
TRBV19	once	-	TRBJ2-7	CASSESGGDYEQYF	TGTGCCAGTAGCGAGTCCGGGGGAGACTACGAGCAGTACTTC
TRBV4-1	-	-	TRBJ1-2	CASSYDSANYGYTF	TGCGCCAGCAGCTACGACTCGGCTAACTATGGCTACACCTTC
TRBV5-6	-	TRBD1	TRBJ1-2	CASSFSGQGYGYTF	TGTGCCAGCAGCTTTTCGGGACAGGGCTATGGCTACACCTTC
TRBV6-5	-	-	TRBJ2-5	CASSYSTGTQETQYF	TGTGCCAGCAGTTACTCTACGGGGACGCAAGAGACCCAGTACTTC
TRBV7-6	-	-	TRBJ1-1	CASSLVRSLNTEAFF	TGTGCCAGCAGCTTAGTTCGATCCTTGAACACTGAAGCTTTCTTT
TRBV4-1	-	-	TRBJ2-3	CASSQGGPDTQYF	TGCGCCAGCAGCCAAGGGGGGCCAGATACGCAGTATTTT
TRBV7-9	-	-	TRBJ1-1	CASSLVTGTVNTEAFF	TGTGCCAGCAGCTTAGTAACCGGGACGGTGAACACTGAAGCTTTCTTT
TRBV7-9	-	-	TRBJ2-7	CASSLVGPAYEQYF	TGTGCCAGCAGCTTAGTAGGTCCGGCCTACGAGCAGTACTTC
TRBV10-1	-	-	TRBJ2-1	CASSESGMGVNEQFF	TGCGCCAGCAGTGAATCGGGGATGGGGGTCAATGAGCAGTTCTTC
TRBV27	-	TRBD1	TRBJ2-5	CASSVQQGAGETQYF	TGTGCCAGCAGTGTTCAACAGGGGGCGGGAGAGACCCAGTACTTC
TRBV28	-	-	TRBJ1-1	CASYLTTGPLNTEAFF	TGTGCCAGCTATTTAACGACGGGGCCCTTGAACACTGAAGCTTTCTTT
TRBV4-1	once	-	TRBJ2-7	CASSPTGKGLYEQYF	TGCGCCAGCAGCCCGACGGGGAAGGGTCTCTACGAGCAGTACTTC
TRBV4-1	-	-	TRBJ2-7	CASSQNKGQFFEQYF	TGCGCCAGCAGCCAGAATAAGGGACAATTTTTCGAGCAGTACTTC
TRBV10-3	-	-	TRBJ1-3	CAISESSEGTGNTIYF	TGTGCCATCAGTGAGTCGTCGGAGGGAACTGGAAACACCATATATTTT
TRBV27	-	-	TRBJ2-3	CASSPYREGTDTQYF	TGTGCCAGCAGTCCCTACAGGGAGGGCACAGATACGCAGTATTTT
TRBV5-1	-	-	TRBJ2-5	CASSLVGDTVAQYF	TGCGCCAGCAGCTTGGTGGGGGACACCGTAGCCCAGTACTTC
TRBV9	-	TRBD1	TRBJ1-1	CASSVGGQVNTEAFF	TGTGCCAGCAGCGTAGGGGGACAGGTGAACACTGAAGCTTTCTTT
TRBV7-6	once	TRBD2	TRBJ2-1	CASSITSGGAGEQFF	TGTGCCAGCAGCATCACTAGCGGGGGGGCTGGGGAGCAGTTCTTC